Listed below are T cell receptor beta chains from one sample, sequenced in a study of CD8+CD57+ T cells in acquired aplastic anemia. TCRdb reprocessed the reads with MiXCR, giving one entry per CDR3 protein. The sample lists 180,000 or so distinct CDR3 sequences; nearly 65% were seen once. The sequenced material came from sorted CD4+, CD8+, or CD8+CD57+ T cells (not recorded which) from PBMCs. Every receptor here comes from a human donor with aplastic anemia. CDR3s include the opening cysteine and the closing phenylalanine or tryptophan. The D gene is left open where the match is weak. Clone size appears in some rows only: once, few, many, or a class for an expanded clone.

clone size	V gene	J gene	D gene	CDR3 DNA	CDR3 protein
once	TRBV2	TRBJ1-1	TRBD1	TGTGCCAGCAGTGCCGACGGGACAGGGCTCACTGAAGCTTTCTTT	CASSADGTGLTEAFF
many	TRBV5-1	TRBJ1-3	-	TGCGCCAGCAGTTGGGGGCTACAAGAGAGCTCTGGAAACACCATATATTTT	CASSWGLQESSGNTIYF
many	TRBV12-3/TRBV12-4	TRBJ2-7	-	TGTGCCAGCAGCTCCTCTGTAGCGGCGGGTCCCCCCGAGCAGTACTTC	CASSSSVAAGPPEQYF
many	TRBV6-1	TRBJ2-7	-	TGTGCCAGCAGCAGGGCAGGCTACGAGCAGTACTTC	CASSRAGYEQYF
-	TRBV19	TRBJ1-1	-	TGTGCCAGTAGTGCGAGGACTGAAGCTTTCTTT	CASSARTEAFF
-	TRBV7-2	TRBJ1-1	-	TGTGCCAGCAGCTTGCCCGGGCAGTACAATGAAGCTTTCTTT	CASSLPGQYNEAFF
few	TRBV2	TRBJ2-7	-	TGTGCCAGCAGCCAAGGAGGGGGAAGGGGCTACGAGCAGTACTTC	CASSQGGGRGYEQYF
many	TRBV19	TRBJ1-1	-	TGTGCCAGTAGTACCCAGGGGAACACTGAAGCTTTCTTT	CASSTQGNTEAFF
many	TRBV4-1	TRBJ2-7	TRBD1	TGCGCCAGCAGCCAAGAAGGGACAGGACTAACCTACGAGCAGTACTTC	CASSQEGTGLTYEQYF
many	TRBV7-9	TRBJ1-1	-	TGTGCCAGCAGCTTAGTCGTAGGGAAGGACACTGAAGCTTTCTTT	CASSLVVGKDTEAFF
-	TRBV7-9	TRBJ2-7	-	TGTGCCAGCAGCTTGGACCGGACGGAAAGCTCCTGCGAGCAGTACTTC	CASSLDRTESSCEQYF
once	TRBV2	TRBJ2-2	-	TGTGCCACCAAGACAATAGTCGGGGAGCTGCTTTTT	CATKTIVGELLF
many	TRBV19	TRBJ2-1	TRBD2	TGTGCCAGCAGTATAGCGGGGGGCTCCTACAATGAGCAGTTCTTC	CASSIAGGSYNEQFF
many	TRBV5-8	TRBJ1-2	-	TGTGCCAGCAGCTCGACCCCAATTGGCTACACCTTC	CASSSTPIGYTF
-	TRBV29-1	TRBJ1-1	-	TGCAGCGTTGAGAAGGCTTATGGGAAAGCTTTCTTT	CSVEKAYGKAFF
-	TRBV7-8	TRBJ2-7	TRBD1	TGTGCCAGCAGCTTGTCCGGGACAGCTCCCTACGAGCAGTACTTC	CASSLSGTAPYEQYF
many	TRBV4-1	TRBJ1-5	-	TGCGCCAGCAGCCAAGATCGAGGGCAGCCCCAGCATTTT	CASSQDRGQPQHF
-	TRBV7-6	TRBJ2-5	-	TGTGCCAGCAGCTTATTTGGGGGCCAAGAGACCCAGTACTTC	CASSLFGGQETQYF
-	TRBV5-1	TRBJ2-7	TRBD2	TGCGCCAGCAGCTGGGGACTAGCGGGAGTTCCCTTCTACGAGCAGTACTTC	CASSWGLAGVPFYEQYF
-	TRBV20-1	TRBJ2-7	TRBD1	TGCAGTGCTAGCCTAACCGGGACAGGGGGCACATCCGAGCAGTACTTC	CSASLTGTGGTSEQYF
few	TRBV20-1	TRBJ1-2	-	TGCAGTGCTAGAGATCTGTCTGGGTTGTCCTTC	CSARDLSGLSF
-	TRBV10-3	TRBJ1-2	-	TGTGCCATCAGTGATGCTGGATATGGCTACACCTTC	CAISDAGYGYTF
-	TRBV9	TRBJ2-3	TRBD2	TGTGCCAGCAGCGTAGATGGAGCGGGGGGCACAGATACGCAGTATTTT	CASSVDGAGGTDTQYF
-	TRBV25-1	TRBJ2-5	-	TGTGCCAGCTCAGAAGGGCAGACGTACCAAGAGACCCAGTACTTC	CASSEGQTYQETQYF
-	TRBV5-1	TRBJ2-7	TRBD1	TGCGCCAGCGCCCGGACAGGGGAGTACGAGCAGTACTTC	CASARTGEYEQYF
-	TRBV9	TRBJ1-3	-	TGTGCCAGCAGCGTAGGTCAACACATATCCTCTGGAAACACCATATATTTT	CASSVGQHISSGNTIYF
-	TRBV7-2	TRBJ1-2	-	TGTGCCAGCAGCCCGAGGGGGTTAGGCTACACCTTC	CASSPRGLGYTF
-	TRBV29-1	TRBJ2-3	-	TGCAGCGTTGTCGCTTACGGGGGCCTGATCGATCTGGATACGCAGTATTTT	CSVVAYGGLIDLDTQYF
-	TRBV6-4	TRBJ2-3	TRBD2	TGTGCCAGCAGTGAGCGGGGGGGCACAGATACGCAGTATTTT	CASSERGGTDTQYF
few	TRBV7-6	TRBJ2-3	-	TGTGCCAGCAGCTTAGCTAGGGATACGCAGTATTTT	CASSLARDTQYF
-	TRBV19	TRBJ1-5	-	TGTGCCAGTAGCCGGCAGGAGGAGGGTCAGCCCCAGCATTTT	CASSRQEEGQPQHF
many	TRBV4-1	TRBJ2-7	-	TGCGCCAGCAGCCTGATGGAGCGGTTCCATCCCTACGAGCAGTACTTC	CASSLMERFHPYEQYF
-	TRBV7-3	TRBJ2-2	-	TGTGCCAGCAGCTCGGGACTGAGGGACACCGGGGAGCTGTTTTTT	CASSSGLRDTGELFF
-	TRBV20-1	TRBJ2-7	TRBD1	TGCAGTGCTCTAAATGACAGGGGCCACGAGCAGTACTTC	CSALNDRGHEQYF
many	TRBV5-6	TRBJ2-5	-	TGTGCCAGCAGCTTCGGAGAGACCCAGTACTTC	CASSFGETQYF
many	TRBV5-6	TRBJ2-7	-	TGTGCCAGCAGCTCTGGAGGGGGTTCCTACGAGCAGTACTTC	CASSSGGGSYEQYF
many	TRBV20-1	TRBJ2-7	TRBD1	TGCAGTGCTCACAGGGGCCGAAGCTCCTACGAGCAGTACTTC	CSAHRGRSSYEQYF
-	TRBV3-1	TRBJ2-5	-	TGTGCCAGCAGTGTAGCCATGGTGGAGACCCAGTACTTC	CASSVAMVETQYF
few	TRBV24-1	TRBJ1-2	-	TGTGCCACCAGTCGGGATAACTATGGCTACACCTTC	CATSRDNYGYTF
few	TRBV10-3	TRBJ2-5	-	TGTGCCATCAGTGAGGGGGGGACCCAGTACTTC	CAISEGGTQYF
-	TRBV2	TRBJ1-6	-	TGTGCCAGCAGGGGACGATTGGGGCGGGATTCACCCCTCCACTTT	CASRGRLGRDSPLHF
-	TRBV19	TRBJ2-2	-	TGTGCCAGTAGAGGGGGGGACACCGGGGAGCTGTTTTTT	CASRGGDTGELFF
many	TRBV4-1	TRBJ1-1	TRBD1	TGCGCCAGCAGCCATAACAGGGGCATGAACACTGAAGCTTTCTTT	CASSHNRGMNTEAFF